The sequence of this TCR beta chain was determined in a study of radiotherapy plus CTLA-4 blockade in lung cancer. Study conclusions and caveats: Blood TCR clones of tumor origin expanded after radiotherapy plus ipilimumab. Increased serum interferon-beta after radiation also reportedly predicted response strongly.

V lost 0 bases and J 3 bases, leaving 12 bases between the germline ends. This CDR3 has 15 residues. Germline CDR1 reads LNHNV; CDR2 reads YYDKDF (reference sequence). Focal radiation was given together with CTLA-4 blockade (ipilimumab) to patients with chemo-refractory metastatic non-small-cell lung cancer. Sequenced by immunoSEQ multiplex PCR; TCRdb stores in-frame clones only, minus some. The sample has some 100,000 clones; about four fifths are singletons. In the case of this clone: The antigen is unknown. The sample has other DNA sequences that encode this CDR3 too.

The receptor comes from a human donor with non-small cell lung cancer who had a partial response to radiotherapy plus ipilimumab. Sequenced material: peripheral blood, taken from a patient treated with radiotherapy plus ipilimumab. The chain has TRBV15 and TRBJ2-7; the D gene is possibly TRBD2 (5 bases). The CDR3 DNA reads TGTGCCACCAGCAGAGATCGGACGGGGAGCTACGAGCAGTACTTC. Residues: CATSRDRTGSYEQYF.